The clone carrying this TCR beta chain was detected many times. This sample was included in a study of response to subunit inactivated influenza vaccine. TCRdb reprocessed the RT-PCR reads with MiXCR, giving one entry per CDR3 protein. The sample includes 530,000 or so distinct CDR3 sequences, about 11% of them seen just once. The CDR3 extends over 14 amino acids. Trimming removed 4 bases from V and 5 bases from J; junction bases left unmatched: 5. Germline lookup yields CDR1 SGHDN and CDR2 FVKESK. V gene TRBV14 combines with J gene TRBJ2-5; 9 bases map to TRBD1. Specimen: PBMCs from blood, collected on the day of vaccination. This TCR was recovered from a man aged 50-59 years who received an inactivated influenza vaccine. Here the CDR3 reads CASSLTGGHETQYF. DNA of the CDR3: TGTGCCAGCAGCCTGACAGGGGGACATGAGACCCAGTACTTC.